Given below is one T cell receptor (beta chain) in context. What it recognizes is unknown. V was clipped by 0 bases and J by 7 bases; unmatched bases: 2. From germline, CDR1 is SGHNT and CDR2 YYREEE (reference sequence). The CDR3 spans 13 residues. Assay used: immunoSEQ multiplex PCR; TCRdb lists only in-frame clones, some missing. Of tens of thousands of clones in the sample, 85% to 95% were seen once. The sample is drawn from a study of T cells after posttransplantation cyclophosphamide. General study findings and limits: Recipient CMV seropositivity and CMV reactivation strongly tracked TRB clonality. Donor CD8+ memory clones often dominated recipient blood repertoires at later times.

Sequencing used PBMCs. This clonotype originated in a woman in her 30s in good health and a related stem cell transplant donor. V and J are TRBV5-4 and TRBJ1-1, with 8 bases identical to TRBD1. CDR3 amino acids: CASSLGTGSEAFF. The CDR3 coding sequence is TGTGCCAGCAGCTTGGGGACAGGGAGTGAAGCTTTCTTT.